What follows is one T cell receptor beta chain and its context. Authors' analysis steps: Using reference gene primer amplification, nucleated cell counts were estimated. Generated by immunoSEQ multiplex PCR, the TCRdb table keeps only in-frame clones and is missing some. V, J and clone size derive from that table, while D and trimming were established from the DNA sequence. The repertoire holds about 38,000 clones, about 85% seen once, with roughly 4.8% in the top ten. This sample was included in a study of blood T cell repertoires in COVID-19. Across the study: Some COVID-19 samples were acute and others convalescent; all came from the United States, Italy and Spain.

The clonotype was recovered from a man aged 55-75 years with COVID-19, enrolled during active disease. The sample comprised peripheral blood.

The CDR3 nucleotides are TGTGCCTGGAGTCCTACGGCAACTAATGAAAAACTGTTTTTT. It yields the protein CAWSPTATNEKLFF. The chain is built from TRBV30 and TRBJ1-4; D is undetermined. The CDR3 has 14 amino acids. V was pared by 2 bases and J by 0 bases, with 7 bases between. Germline loops: CDR1 GTSNPN, CDR2 SVGIG (reference sequence).